The next 10 T cell receptor beta chains were all read from a single sample in a study of tumor and adjacent non-tumor tissue in lung cancer. RNA was extracted from bulk tissue without any cell sorting. The library came from three nested PCR rounds adapted from ARM-PCR protocols. MiXCR, run by TCRdb on the multiplex PCR reads, gives a single entry per CDR3 protein. The table shows around 140,000 distinct CDR3 sequences, with 60% to 70% occurring only once. Sequencing was performed on lung tumor tissue. Source of these receptors: a man aged 55 to 69 with small cell lung cancer.

Concerning this clonotype: A much larger clone is a single base away; this may be a read error. The V and J genes are TRBV12-3 or TRBV12-4 and TRBJ1-2; D not resolved. This CDR3 is built from 14 residues. CDR3 amino acids: CAGSSRGRFGGYTF. DNA for the CDR3: TGTGCCGGCAGTTCCCGCGGCCGCTTCGGGGGCTACACCTTC.

Comment on this clonotype: This may be a read error, as it is one base from a much larger clone. The chain carries TRBV10-3 and TRBJ1-1; the D is unclear. The CDR3 is 14 amino acids. The germline gives CDR1 ENHRY, CDR2 SYGVKD. The CDR3 here is CTISGEGGGTEAFF. In nucleotides, the CDR3 is TGTACCATCAGTGGAGAGGGCGGTGGGACTGAAGCTTTCTTT.

The genes are TRBV30 and TRBJ1-3, with D unresolved. The CDR3 is 15 residues long. CDR1 is GTSNPN and CDR2 is SVGIG in the germline V gene (reference sequence). Trimming removed 0 bases at V and 0 bases at J, with 9 bases between. CDR3 loop: CAWSVPQSSGNTIYF. In DNA form, the CDR3 reads TGTGCCTGGAGTGTACCGCAAAGCTCTGGAAACACCATATATTTT.

This clonotype was seen more than once but under ten times. The rearrangement links TRBV12-3 or TRBV12-4 to TRBJ1-2, with TRBD1 matching 7 bases. Germline trimming cut 10 bases from V and 4 bases from J; bases unmatched to any gene: 9. The length of the CDR3 is 13 residues. The CDR3 protein is CATTYGTVYGYTF. The DNA for the CDR3 is TGTGCCACTACCTACGGGACAGTCTATGGCTACACCTTC.

In regard to this clonotype: Just one base apart from a much larger clone, this may be a read error. V usage is TRBV20-1 and J usage is TRBJ2-1, with a tentative D call TRBD2 (6 bases). Trimming pared 4 bases from V and 0 bases from J, leaving 16 bases between. Germline CDR1 DFQATT, CDR2 SNEGSKA (reference sequence). The CDR3 spans 16 residues. The CDR3 DNA follows: TGCAGTGCTAATACTCGGGACTTTATCTCCTACAATGAGCAGTTCTTC. It is translated as CSANTRDFISYNEQFF.

With regard to this clonotype: A much larger clone differs from this one at a single base, so this may be a read error. Here the CDR3 reads CSVSMIFDEQFF. The CDR3 DNA reads TGCAGCGTGTCGATGATTTTCGATGAGCAGTTCTTC. The gene calls are TRBV29-1 and TRBJ2-1; D not resolved. Germline values: CDR1 SQVTM, CDR2 ANQGSEA. V shed 6 bases and J shed 8 bases, with 14 bases lying between them. The CDR3 extends over 12 amino acids.

On this clonotype: A much larger clone sits a single nucleotide away, making a read error possible. Here the CDR3 reads CASSSSYAQYF. The CDR3 nucleotides are TGTGCCAGCAGCTCCTCCTACGCGCAGTACTTC. The chain couples TRBV5-4 to TRBJ2-7, with no clear D. CDR1 SGHNT and CDR2 YYREEE come from the germline V gene (reference sequence). The CDR3 runs 11 residues.

Many counts were recorded for this clonotype. CDR3 coding DNA: TGTGCCAGCAGTGACGCACCCGGGACAGCTACCTACGAGCAGTACTTC. Residues: CASSDAPGTATYEQYF. This rearrangement joins TRBV6-1 to TRBJ2-7; TRBD1 matches at 7 bases. The CDR3 is 16 amino acids. V trimming: 3 bases; J trimming: 2 bases; junction bases outside the gene matches: 10. Per germline, CDR1 MNHNS and CDR2 SASEGT.

Of note for this clonotype: A clone one base away is much larger, so this may be a read error. The chain carries TRBV5-1 and TRBJ2-3; maybe TRBD2 (6 bases). CDR1 and CDR2 from the germline V gene are SGHRS and YFSETQ. The CDR3 runs to 13 residues. V lost 4 bases, J lost 0 bases, and 6 bases lay in between. The CDR3 coding sequence is TGCGCCAGCAGCACTAGCAGCACAGATACGCAGTATTTT. This codes for CASSTSSTDTQYF.

As for this clonotype: This may arise from a read error, as a much more abundant clone is one base away. Without the conserved terminal phenylalanine or tryptophan, this CDR3 likely stems from a read error. The genes are TRBV6-2 or TRBV6-3 and TRBJ2-3, with 9 bases that match TRBD2. The CDR3 totals 12 residues. Germline CDR1 MNHEY, CDR2 SVGEGT. V lost 6 bases and J lost 9; bases outside the gene matches: 4. The CDR3 nucleotides are TGTGCCAGCAGGCTAGCGGGGCCAACGCAGTATTCT. It translates to CASRLAGPTQYS.